The following is a TCR beta chain sequence with its context. Its antigen is still unknown. Base quality data are lacking; no much larger clone is found one base away. The CDR3 spans 16 residues, from the cysteine through the phenylalanine. CDR3 DNA only is kept here, 48 bases in frame from base 1. Based on the germline V gene, the CDR1 and CDR2 sequences are SGDLS and YYNGEE. Deletion took 2 bases off V and 7 bases off J, with a span of 19 bases between the germline ends. The source of the sample is a study of T cell responses to AZD1222 COVID-19 vaccine (dated by TCRdb to the early 2020s). At the level of the whole study: TCR sequencing covered 230 to 250 trial participants: 200 to 220 given two doses of AZD1222 and some 25 given two doses of MenACWY control vaccine. Enrollment into the trials was organized by age into subgroups of 18-55, 56-69 and 70-plus years, and those subgroups contained about 160, 30 and 59 TCR-sequenced participants, respectively.

The CDR3 regions of human TCRbeta chains were analyzed by immunosequencing. The original methods were these. Repertoire TCRs were matched against a reference library of SARS-CoV-2-specific TCRs generated with the MIRA antigen-specificity platform. Breadth was defined as the fraction of unique TCRs that were SARS-CoV-2-associated. Depth was defined as the fraction of total T cells that were SARS-CoV-2-associated. Using the MIRA data, each spike-specific TCR was assigned both to the spike region to which the TCR was reactive and to a CD4 or CD8 class. Log10-transformed breadth and depth values were compared by one-way ANOVA with Sidak's multiple comparisons tests. TCRdb's version of the immuneACCESS table is confined to in-frame rearrangements and falls short of the full clone set. An unresolved V gene accounts for under half of the shortfall where checked; the remainder is of unknown origin. That table furnishes V, J and clone size, whereas the DNA furnished D and trimming. The sample includes fewer than 200,000 clones, with around nine tenths observed a single time. Roughly 10% of the sample is held by the ten biggest clonotypes.

The time point label on this specimen signifies: about 28 days (+/-7) after the second vaccine dose. AZD1222 recipients given second doses at about 4 weeks or at about 12 weeks were pooled, since spike-specific TCR depth and breadth were not found to differ between the two schedules. Vaccinee samples came from UK trials COV001 and COV002, including a single-blind randomized controlled phase 2/3 trial of AZD1222 (ChAdOx1 nCoV-19) in healthy adults. For TCRbeta chain sequencing, PBMC samples were collected from trial participants at day 0 and at day 28 after the second dose. Overall results and qualifications from the work: Conclusions about previously exposed vaccinees are limited, since just 6 or 7 AZD1222 recipients were seropositive for SARS-CoV-2 at baseline. Nearly half of unique spike-specific TCRs reportedly recognized epitopes outside regions mutated in the B.1.351 and B.1.1.7 variants. Participants were mostly white British, with more females than males. The authors suggested clonal diversity may have been underestimated. After two AZD1222 doses, both the breadth and the depth of spike-specific TCRs were significantly higher than at day 0 and than in MenACWY recipients. The vaccine-associated CD4 TCRs covered the entire spike protein, and the dominant responses fell in regions 160-218 and 743-854. Because no day 14 peak-response samples were available, repertoires were characterized only after the peak T cell response. The 56-69-year group was small, and its depth increase did not reach significance, likely because of low power.

This specimen was peripheral blood, taken 28 days after the second AZD1222 dose. The clonotype originates from an adult who received the AZD1222 COVID-19 vaccine. The chain couples TRBV9 to TRBJ2-1; tentative D gene TRBD2, with 5 bases matching. The CDR3 region reads CASSVYPGSSGNEQFF. The DNA sequence is TGTGCCAGCAGCGTTTACCCGGGGTCATCCGGAAATGAGCAGTTCTTC.